This entry is about one T cell receptor beta chain. From germline, CDR1 is MGHDK and CDR2 SYGVNS. This CDR3 is 11 amino acids long. The V end was cut by 1 base, the J end by 9 bases, with 6 bases between. The data stem from a study of T cell responses to AZD1222 COVID-19 vaccine. The method was immunoSEQ multiplex PCR; TCRdb's version includes in-frame clones alone and lacks a portion of them. The profile covers around 140,000 clones, with almost 90% appearing a single time and about 1.5% taken by the ten largest. The chain employs TRBV25-1 and TRBJ1-2; D call uncertain. The TCR was taken from an adult who received the AZD1222 COVID-19 vaccine. Sample: peripheral blood, taken 28 days after the second AZD1222 dose. The CDR3: CASSESGRYTF. CDR3 DNA: TGTGCCAGCAGTGAATCTGGACGCTACACCTTC.